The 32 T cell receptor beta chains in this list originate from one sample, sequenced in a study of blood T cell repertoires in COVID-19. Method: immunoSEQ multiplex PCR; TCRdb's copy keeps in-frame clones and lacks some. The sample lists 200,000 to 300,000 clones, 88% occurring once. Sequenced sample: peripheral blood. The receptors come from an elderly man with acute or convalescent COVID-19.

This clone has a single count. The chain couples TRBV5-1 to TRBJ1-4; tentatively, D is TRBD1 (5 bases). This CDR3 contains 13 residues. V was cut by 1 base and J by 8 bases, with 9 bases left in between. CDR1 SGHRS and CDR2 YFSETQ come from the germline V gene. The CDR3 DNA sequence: TGCGCCAGCAGCTTGCAGGGTGGGGAAAAACTGTTTTTT. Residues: CASSLQGGEKLFF. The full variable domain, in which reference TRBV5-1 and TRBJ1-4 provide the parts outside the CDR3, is KAGVTQTPRYLIKTRGQQVTLSCSPISGHRSVSWYQQTPGQGLQFLFEYFSETQRNKGNFPGRFSGRQFSNSRSEMNVSTLELGDSALYLCASSLQGGEKLFFGSGTQLSVL.

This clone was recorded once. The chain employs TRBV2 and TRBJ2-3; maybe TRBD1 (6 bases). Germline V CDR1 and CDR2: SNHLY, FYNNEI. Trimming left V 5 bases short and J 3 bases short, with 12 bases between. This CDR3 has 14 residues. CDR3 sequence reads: CASSPGQLTDTQYF. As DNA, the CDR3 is TGTGCCAGCAGTCCCGGACAGTTGACAGATACGCAGTATTTT.

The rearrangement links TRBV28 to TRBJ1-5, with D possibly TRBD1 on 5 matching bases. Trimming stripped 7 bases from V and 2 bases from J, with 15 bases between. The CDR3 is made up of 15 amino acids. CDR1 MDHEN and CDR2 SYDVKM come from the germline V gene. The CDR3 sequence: CASTRGGVRNQPQHF. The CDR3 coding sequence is TGTGCCAGCACCCGAGGAGGGGTTCGCAATCAGCCCCAGCATTTT.

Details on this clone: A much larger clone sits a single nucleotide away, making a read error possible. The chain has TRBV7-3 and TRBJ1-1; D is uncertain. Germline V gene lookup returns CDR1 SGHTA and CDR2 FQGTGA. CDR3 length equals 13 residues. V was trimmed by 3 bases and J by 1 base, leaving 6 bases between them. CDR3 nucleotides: TGTGCCAGCAGCTTTACAGAGAACACTGAAGCTTTCTTT. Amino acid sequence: CASSFTENTEAFF. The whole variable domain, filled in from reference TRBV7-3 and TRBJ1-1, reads GAGVSQTPSNKVTEKGKYVELRCDPISGHTALYWYRQSLGQGPEFLIYFQGTGAADDSGLPNDRFFAVRPEGSVSTLKIQRTERGDSAVYLCASSFTENTEAFFGQGTRLTVV.

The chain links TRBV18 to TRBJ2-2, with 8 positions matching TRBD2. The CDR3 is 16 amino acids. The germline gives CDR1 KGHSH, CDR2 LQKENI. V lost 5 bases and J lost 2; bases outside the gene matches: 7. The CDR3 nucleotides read TGTGCCAGCTCAGGACTAGCCTTCGGAAACACCGGGGAGCTGTTTTTT. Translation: CASSGLAFGNTGELFF.

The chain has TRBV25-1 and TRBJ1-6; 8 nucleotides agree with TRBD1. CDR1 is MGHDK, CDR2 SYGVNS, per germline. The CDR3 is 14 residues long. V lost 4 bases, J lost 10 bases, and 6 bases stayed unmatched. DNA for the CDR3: TGTGCCAGCAGTGCGGGACAGGTTTGGTCACCCCTCCACTTT. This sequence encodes CASSAGQVWSPLHF.

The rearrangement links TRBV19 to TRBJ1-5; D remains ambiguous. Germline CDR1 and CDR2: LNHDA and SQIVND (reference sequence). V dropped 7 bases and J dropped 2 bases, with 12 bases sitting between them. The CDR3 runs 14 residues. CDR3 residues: CASIKSAGNQPQHF. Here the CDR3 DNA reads TGTGCCAGTATAAAATCAGCGGGCAATCAGCCCCAGCATTTT.

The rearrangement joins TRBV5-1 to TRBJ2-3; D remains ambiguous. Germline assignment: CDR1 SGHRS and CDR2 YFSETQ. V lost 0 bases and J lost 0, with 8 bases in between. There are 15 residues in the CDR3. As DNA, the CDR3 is TGCGCCAGCAGCTTGGCCTCCAGAAGCACAGATACGCAGTATTTT. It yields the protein CASSLASRSTDTQYF. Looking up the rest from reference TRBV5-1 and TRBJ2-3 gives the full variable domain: KAGVTQTPRYLIKTRGQQVTLSCSPISGHRSVSWYQQTPGQGLQFLFEYFSETQRNKGNFPGRFSGRQFSNSRSEMNVSTLELGDSALYLCASSLASRSTDTQYFGPGTRLTVL.

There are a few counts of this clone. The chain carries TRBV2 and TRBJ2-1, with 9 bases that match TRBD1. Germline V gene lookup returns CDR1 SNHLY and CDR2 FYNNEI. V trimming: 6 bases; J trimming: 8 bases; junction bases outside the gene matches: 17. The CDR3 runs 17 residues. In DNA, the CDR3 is TGTGCCAGCAGAGAATATCTCGGGACAGGGAGGTCCGATGAGCAGTTCTTC. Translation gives CASREYLGTGRSDEQFF. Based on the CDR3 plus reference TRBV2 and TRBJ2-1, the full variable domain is EPEVTQTPSHQVTQMGQEVILRCVPISNHLYFYWYRQILGQKVEFLVSFYNNEISEKSEIFDDQFSVERPDGSNFTLKIRSTKLEDSAMYFCASREYLGTGRSDEQFFGPGTRLTVL.

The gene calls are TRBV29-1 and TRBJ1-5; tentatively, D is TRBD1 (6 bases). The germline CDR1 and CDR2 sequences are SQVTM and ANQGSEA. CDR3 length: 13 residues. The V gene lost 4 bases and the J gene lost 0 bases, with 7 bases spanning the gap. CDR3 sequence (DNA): TGCAGCGTTGGGACAGTTAGCAATCAGCCCCAGCATTTT. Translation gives CSVGTVSNQPQHF. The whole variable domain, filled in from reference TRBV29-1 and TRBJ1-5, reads SAVISQKPSRDICQRGTSLTIQCQVDSQVTMMFWYRQQPGQSLTLIATANQGSEATYESGFVIDKFPISRPNLTFSTLTVSNMSPEDSSIYLCSVGTVSNQPQHFGDGTRLSIL.

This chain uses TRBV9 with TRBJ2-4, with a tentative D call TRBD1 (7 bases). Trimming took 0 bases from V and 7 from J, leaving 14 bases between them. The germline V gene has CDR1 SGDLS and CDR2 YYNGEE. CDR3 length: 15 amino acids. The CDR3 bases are TGTGCCAGCAGCGTAGCTTCAGGGGGGACGAACATTCAGTACTTC. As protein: CASSVASGGTNIQYF. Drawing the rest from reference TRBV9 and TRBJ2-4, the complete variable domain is DSGVTQTPKHLITATGQRVTLRCSPRSGDLSVYWYQQSLDQGLQFLIQYYNGEERAKGNILERFSAQQFPDLHSELNLSSLELGDSALYFCASSVASGGTNIQYFGAGTRLSVL.

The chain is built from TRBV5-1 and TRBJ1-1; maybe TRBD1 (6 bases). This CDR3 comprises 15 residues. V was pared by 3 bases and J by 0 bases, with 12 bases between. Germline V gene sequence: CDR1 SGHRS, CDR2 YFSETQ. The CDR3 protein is CASSSTGNMNTEAFF. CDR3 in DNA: TGCGCCAGCAGCTCGACAGGTAACATGAACACTGAAGCTTTCTTT.

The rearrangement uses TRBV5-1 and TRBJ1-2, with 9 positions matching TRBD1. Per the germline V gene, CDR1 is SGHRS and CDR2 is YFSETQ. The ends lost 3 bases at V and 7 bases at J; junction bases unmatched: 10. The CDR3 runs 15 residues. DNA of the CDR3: TGCGCCAGCAGCTCCGAACCGGGACAGGGCTCTGGCTACACCTTC. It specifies CASSSEPGQGSGYTF.

The CDR3 DNA follows: TGTGCCAGCAGTTTCCGGGACATTCAGTACTTC. This encodes CASSFRDIQYF. J is TRBJ2-4 and V is TRBV12-3 or TRBV12-4, with D hard to call. This CDR3 is built from 11 residues. Trimming pared 3 bases from V and 8 bases from J, leaving 5 bases between.

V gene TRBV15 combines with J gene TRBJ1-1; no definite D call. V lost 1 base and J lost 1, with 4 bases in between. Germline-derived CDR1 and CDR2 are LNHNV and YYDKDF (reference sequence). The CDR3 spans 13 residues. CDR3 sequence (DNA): TGTGCCACCAGCAGAGCCTGGAACACTGAAGCTTTCTTT. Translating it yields CATSRAWNTEAFF.

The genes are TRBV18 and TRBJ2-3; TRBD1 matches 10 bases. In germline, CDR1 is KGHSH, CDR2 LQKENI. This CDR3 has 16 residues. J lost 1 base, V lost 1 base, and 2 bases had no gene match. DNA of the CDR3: TGTGCCAGCTCACCACTAGGGACAGGGGGCACAGATACGCAGTATTTT. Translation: CASSPLGTGGTDTQYF.

CDR3 residues: CASSLKNRESEQYF. CDR3 DNA sequence: TGTGCCAGCAGCTTAAAGAACAGGGAGTCCGAGCAGTACTTC. V and J are TRBV7-8 and TRBJ2-7, with D perhaps matching TRBD1 (6 bases). CDR1 SGHVS and CDR2 FQNEAQ come from the germline V gene. The CDR3 length is 14 residues. V lost 2 bases, J lost 6 bases, and 14 bases lay in between.

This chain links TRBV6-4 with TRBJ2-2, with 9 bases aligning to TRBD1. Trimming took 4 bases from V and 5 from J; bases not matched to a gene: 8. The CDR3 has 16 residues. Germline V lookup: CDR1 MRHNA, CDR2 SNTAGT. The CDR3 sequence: CASSAGTGLLTGELFF. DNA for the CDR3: TGTGCCAGCAGTGCTGGGACAGGGCTATTAACCGGGGAGCTGTTTTTT.

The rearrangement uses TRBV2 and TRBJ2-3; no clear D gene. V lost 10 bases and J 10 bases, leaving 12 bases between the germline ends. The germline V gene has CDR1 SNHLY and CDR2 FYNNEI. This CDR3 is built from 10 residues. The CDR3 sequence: CATSHDPQYF. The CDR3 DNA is TGTGCCACCTCACACGATCCGCAGTATTTT. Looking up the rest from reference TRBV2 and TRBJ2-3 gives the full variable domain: EPEVTQTPSHQVTQMGQEVILRCVPISNHLYFYWYRQILGQKVEFLVSFYNNEISEKSEIFDDQFSVERPDGSNFTLKIRSTKLEDSAMYFCATSHDPQYFGPGTRLTVL.

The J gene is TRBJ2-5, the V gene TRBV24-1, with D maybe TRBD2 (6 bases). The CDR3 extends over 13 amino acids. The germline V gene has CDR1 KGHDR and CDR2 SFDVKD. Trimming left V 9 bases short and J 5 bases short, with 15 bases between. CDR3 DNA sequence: TGTGCCACCGGAGGGCGAGAGGGTGAGACCCAGTACTTC. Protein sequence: CATGGREGETQYF.

This CDR3 is CASSFGTRGRSDTQYF. CDR3 nucleotide sequence: TGTGCCAGCAGTTTTGGGACCAGGGGTAGGTCAGATACGCAGTATTTT. The rearrangement links TRBV27 to TRBJ2-3, with D tentatively TRBD1 (6 bases). The CDR3 spans 16 residues. Germline V CDR1 and CDR2: MNHEY, SMNVEV (reference sequence). V dropped 3 bases and J dropped 4 bases, with 17 bases sitting between them.

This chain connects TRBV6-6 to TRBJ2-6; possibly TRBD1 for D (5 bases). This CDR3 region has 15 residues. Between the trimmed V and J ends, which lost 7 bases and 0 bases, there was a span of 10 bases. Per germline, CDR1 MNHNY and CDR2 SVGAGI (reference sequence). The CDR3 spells CASNLRDSGANVLTF. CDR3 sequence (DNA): TGTGCCAGCAATCTCAGGGACTCTGGGGCCAACGTCCTGACTTTC.

CDR3 region: CASSQNRDITEAFF. The CDR3 bases are TGTGCCAGCAGCCAGAACAGGGATATCACTGAAGCTTTCTTT. The chain employs TRBV7-2 and TRBJ1-1, with TRBD1 as a possible D gene (6 bases). This CDR3 region has 14 residues. Germline CDR1 is SGHTA and CDR2 is FQGNSA. V gave up 5 bases and J gave up 4 bases, with 14 bases separating them.

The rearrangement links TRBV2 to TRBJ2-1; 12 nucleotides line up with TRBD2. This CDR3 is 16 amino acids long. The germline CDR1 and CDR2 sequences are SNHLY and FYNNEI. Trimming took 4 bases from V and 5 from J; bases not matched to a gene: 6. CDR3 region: CASSAASGGANNEQFF. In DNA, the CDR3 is TGTGCCAGCAGTGCAGCTAGCGGGGGGGCTAACAATGAGCAGTTCTTC.

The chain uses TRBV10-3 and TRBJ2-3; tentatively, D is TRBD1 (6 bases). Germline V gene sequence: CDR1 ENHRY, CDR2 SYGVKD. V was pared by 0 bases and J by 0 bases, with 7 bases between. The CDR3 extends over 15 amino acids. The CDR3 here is CAISESGGSTDTQYF. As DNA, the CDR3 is TGTGCCATCAGTGAGTCTGGGGGCAGCACAGATACGCAGTATTTT.

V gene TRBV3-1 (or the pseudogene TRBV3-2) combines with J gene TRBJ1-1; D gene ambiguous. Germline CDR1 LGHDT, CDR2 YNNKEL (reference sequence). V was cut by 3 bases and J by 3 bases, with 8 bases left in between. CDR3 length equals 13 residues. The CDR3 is CASSQGGDTEAFF. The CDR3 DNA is TGTGCCAGCAGCCAGGGCGGGGACACTGAAGCTTTCTTT.

The CDR3 region is CASSGTGTGRYEQFF. In nucleotides, the CDR3 is TGTGCCAGCAGTGGTACCGGGACAGGGAGATATGAGCAGTTCTTC. This chain joins TRBV13 and TRBJ2-1; 9 bases map to TRBD1. The CDR3 spans 15 residues. V dropped 6 bases and J dropped 8; count of bases not matched to a gene: 11. CDR1 is PRHDT, CDR2 FYEKMQ, per germline (reference sequence).

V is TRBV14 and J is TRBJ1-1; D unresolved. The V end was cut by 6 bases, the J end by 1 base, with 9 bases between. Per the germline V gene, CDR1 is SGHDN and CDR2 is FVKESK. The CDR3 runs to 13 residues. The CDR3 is CASRLSTNTEAFF. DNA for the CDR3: TGTGCCAGCAGGCTGTCTACGAACACTGAAGCTTTCTTT.

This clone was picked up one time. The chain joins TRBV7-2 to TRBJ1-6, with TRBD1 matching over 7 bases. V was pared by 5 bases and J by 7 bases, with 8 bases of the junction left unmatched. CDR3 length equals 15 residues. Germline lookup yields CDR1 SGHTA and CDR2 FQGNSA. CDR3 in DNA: TGTGCCAGCAGCCCCAACCGGGACAGAAATTCACCCCTCCACTTT. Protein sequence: CASSPNRDRNSPLHF.

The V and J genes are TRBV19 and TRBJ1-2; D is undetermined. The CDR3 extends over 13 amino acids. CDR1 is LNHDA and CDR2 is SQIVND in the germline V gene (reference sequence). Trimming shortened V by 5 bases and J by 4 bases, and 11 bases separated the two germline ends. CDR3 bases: TGTGCCAGTAGTCCCTCCAGACTCTATGGCTACACCTTC. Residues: CASSPSRLYGYTF.

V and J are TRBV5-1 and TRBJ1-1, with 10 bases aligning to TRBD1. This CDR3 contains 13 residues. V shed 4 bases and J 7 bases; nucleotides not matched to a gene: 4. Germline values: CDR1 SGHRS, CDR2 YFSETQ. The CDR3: CASSLGQGYEAFF. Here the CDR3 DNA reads TGCGCCAGCAGCCTGGGACAGGGGTATGAAGCTTTCTTT.

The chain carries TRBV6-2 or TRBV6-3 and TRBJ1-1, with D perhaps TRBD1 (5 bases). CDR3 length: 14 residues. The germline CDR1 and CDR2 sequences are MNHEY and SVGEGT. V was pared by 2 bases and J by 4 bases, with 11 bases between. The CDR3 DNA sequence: TGTGCCAGCAGTTACGGTCGGGGGTTCACTGAAGCTTTCTTT. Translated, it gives CASSYGRGFTEAFF.